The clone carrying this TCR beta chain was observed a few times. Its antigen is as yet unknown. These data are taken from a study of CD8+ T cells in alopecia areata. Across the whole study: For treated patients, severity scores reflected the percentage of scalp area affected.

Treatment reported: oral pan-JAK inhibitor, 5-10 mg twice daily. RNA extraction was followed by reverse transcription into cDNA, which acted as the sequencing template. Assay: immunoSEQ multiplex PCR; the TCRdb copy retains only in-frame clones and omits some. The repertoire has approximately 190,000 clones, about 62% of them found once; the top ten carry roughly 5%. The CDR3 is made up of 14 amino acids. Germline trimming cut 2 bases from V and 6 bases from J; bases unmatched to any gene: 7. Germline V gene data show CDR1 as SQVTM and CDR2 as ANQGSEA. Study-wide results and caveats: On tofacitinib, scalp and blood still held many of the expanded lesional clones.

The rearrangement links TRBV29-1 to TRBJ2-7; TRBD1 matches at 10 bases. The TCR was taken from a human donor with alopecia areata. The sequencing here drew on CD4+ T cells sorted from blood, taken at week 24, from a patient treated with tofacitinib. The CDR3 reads CSVEKGQGSREQYF. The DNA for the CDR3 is TGCAGCGTTGAAAAGGGACAGGGGAGTCGCGAGCAGTACTTC.